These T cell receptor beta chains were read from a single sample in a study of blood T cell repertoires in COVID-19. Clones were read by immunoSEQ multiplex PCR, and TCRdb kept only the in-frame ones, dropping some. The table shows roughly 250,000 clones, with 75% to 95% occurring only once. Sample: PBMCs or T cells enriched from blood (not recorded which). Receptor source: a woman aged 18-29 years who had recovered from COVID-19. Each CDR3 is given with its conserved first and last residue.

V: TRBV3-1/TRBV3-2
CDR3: CASSQALAGGIKTQYF

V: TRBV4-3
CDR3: CASSLSQGAVTGELFF

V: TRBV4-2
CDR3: CASSQEGLQGPLHF

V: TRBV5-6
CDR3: CASSSQGRGNTIYF

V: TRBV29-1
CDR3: CSVEGGTGDGYTF

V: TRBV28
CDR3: CASSFRSSGSTGELFF

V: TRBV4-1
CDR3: CASSQDARGGAAYNEQFF

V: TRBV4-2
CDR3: CASSQDGLVDSTGELFF

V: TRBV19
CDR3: CASSIWQGRQTGANVLTF

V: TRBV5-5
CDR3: CASNLRTGTSGRNEQFF

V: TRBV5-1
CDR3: CASSTGTDLSSYEQYF

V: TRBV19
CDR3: CASSTIQGRMGPQHF

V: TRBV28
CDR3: CASSGTYRMEGYEQYF

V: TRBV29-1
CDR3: CSVSGGGVNTEAFF

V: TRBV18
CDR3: CASSLTFDTKSAYEQYF

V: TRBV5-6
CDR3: CASSVQGVGYTF

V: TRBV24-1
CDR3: CATSDLAGLPDTQYF

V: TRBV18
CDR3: CASSSTPEGEYTF

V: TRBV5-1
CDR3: CVSSQAYRETEAFF

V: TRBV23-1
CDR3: CASSQVWSRSGYTF

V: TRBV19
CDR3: CASNRPHEKLFF

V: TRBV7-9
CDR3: CASSIDRWGEQFF

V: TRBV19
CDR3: CASSVGTGAANTEAFF

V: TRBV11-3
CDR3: CASSLGGSGANVLTF

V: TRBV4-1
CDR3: CASSQSGTGPGYTF

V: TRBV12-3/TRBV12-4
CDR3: CASSLIRNEQFF

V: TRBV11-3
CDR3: CASSLEGYDDYHF

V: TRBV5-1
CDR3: CASSLAGGEAFF

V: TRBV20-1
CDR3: CSASRPGAGELFF

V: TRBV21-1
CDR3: CASSKAPTATTGGLDYEQYF

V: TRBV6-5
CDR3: CASSSRGRETEAFF

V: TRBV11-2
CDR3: CASSLRGRGEKLFF

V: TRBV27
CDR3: CASSLRTGQGANTEAFF

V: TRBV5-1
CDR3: CASSPLTGVSGYTF

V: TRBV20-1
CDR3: CSAADSYEQYF

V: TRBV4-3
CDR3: CASSQYTGMNTEAFF

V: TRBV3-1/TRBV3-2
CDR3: CASSPGGLAGPQETQYF

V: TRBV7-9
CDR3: CASSSGPRLNTEAFF

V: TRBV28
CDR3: CASTEGPNRDGYTF

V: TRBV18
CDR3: CASSPSGQGTGELFF

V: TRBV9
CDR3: CASSVGGGSTDTQYF

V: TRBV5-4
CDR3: CAIQAGYSYEQYF

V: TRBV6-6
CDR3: CASSLLRRDRGSGNTIYF

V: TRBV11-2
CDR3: CASSIAGGGMNTEAFF

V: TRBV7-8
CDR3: CASSLRARGEAVIYF

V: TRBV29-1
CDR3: CSVYGLAGKASTDTQYF

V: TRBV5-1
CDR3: CASSLDRGPKNIQYF

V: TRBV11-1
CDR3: CASSPTGNYGYTF